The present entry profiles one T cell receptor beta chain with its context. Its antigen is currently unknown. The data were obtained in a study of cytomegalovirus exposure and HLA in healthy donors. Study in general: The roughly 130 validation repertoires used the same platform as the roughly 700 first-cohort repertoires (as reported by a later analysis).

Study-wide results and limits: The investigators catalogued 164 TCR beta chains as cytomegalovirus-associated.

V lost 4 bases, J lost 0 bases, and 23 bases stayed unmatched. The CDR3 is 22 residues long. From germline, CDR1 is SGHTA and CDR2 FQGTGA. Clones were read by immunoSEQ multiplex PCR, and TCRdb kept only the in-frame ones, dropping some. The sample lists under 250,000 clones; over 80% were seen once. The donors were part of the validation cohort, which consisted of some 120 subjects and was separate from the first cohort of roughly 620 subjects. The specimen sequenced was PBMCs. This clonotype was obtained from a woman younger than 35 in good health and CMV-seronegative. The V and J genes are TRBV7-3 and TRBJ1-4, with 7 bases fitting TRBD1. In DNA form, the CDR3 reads TGTGCCAGCAGCTCCACCCCTCCGACAGGGCGTATCGTCAATGCAACTAATGAAAAACTGTTTTTT. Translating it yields CASSSTPPTGRIVNATNEKLFF.